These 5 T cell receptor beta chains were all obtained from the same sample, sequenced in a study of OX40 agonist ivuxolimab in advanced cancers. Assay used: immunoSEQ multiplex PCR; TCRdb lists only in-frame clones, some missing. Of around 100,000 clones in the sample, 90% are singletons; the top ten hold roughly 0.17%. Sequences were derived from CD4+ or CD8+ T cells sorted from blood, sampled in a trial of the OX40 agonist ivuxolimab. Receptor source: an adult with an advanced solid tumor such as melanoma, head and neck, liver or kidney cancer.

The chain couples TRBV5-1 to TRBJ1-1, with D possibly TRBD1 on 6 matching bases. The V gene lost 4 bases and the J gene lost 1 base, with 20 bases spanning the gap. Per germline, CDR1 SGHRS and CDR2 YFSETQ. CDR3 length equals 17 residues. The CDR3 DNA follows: TGCGCCAGCAGCCCAGCGTCAGCAGGGGCGAGGAACACTGAAGCTTTCTTT. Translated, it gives CASSPASAGARNTEAFF.

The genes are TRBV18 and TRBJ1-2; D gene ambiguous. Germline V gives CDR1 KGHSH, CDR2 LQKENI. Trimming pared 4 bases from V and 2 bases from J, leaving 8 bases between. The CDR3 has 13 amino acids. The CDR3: CASSLQINYGYTF. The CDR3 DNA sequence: TGTGCCAGCTCACTTCAAATAAACTATGGCTACACCTTC.

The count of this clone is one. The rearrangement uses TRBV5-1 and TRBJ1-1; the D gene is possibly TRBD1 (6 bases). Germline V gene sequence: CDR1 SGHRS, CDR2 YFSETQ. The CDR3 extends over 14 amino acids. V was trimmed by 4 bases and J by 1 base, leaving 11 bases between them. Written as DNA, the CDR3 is TGCGCCAGCAGCATCCGGGGACAGAACACTGAAGCTTTCTTT. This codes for CASSIRGQNTEAFF. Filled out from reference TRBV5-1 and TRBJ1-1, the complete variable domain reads KAGVTQTPRYLIKTRGQQVTLSCSPISGHRSVSWYQQTPGQGLQFLFEYFSETQRNKGNFPGRFSGRQFSNSRSEMNVSTLELGDSALYLCASSIRGQNTEAFFGQGTRLTVV.

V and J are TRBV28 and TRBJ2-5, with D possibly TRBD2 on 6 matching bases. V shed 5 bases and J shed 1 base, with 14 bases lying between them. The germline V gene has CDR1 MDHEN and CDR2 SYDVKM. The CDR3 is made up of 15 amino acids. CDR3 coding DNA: TGTGCCAGCAGTCCGCGCGGGGCCCTCCAAGAGACCCAGTACTTC. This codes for CASSPRGALQETQYF.

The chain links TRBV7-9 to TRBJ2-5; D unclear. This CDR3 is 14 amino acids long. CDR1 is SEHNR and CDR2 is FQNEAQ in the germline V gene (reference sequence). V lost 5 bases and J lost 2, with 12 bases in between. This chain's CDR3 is CASSPDLTQETQYF. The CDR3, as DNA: TGTGCCAGCAGCCCCGACTTAACTCAAGAGACCCAGTACTTC.